This TCR beta chain was documented in a study of T-cell memory formation after mild COVID-19. The 5'RACE method, run with constant-segment primers, produced TCR alpha and TCR beta cDNA libraries (carrying sample barcodes and UMIs). TCRdb re-called the 5' RACE reads with MiXCR, one entry per CDR3 protein. Here the sample spans just under 150,000 distinct CDR3 sequences, about 6% being singletons. There are many counts of this clonotype. The antigen is undetermined. The study, taken as a whole, reports: Detection of some responders pre-infection suggested pre-existing cross-reactive memory T cells participated. Day 15 to 85 contracting clones showed balanced CD4/CD8; day 15 to 37 expanders favored CD4+.

The junction had 6 bases not matched to a gene; V was cut back by 5 bases and J by 3 bases. CDR1 and CDR2 from the germline V gene are SGHDT and YYEEEE. There are 16 residues in the CDR3. The TCR originated in an adult woman who had mild COVID-19 (a few samples of this study predate the infection). Cell type and time point are not known. This chain links TRBV5-6 with TRBJ2-6; 9 positions agree with TRBD1. The sample was PBMCs or a T cell subset sorted from them (not recorded which). CDR3 residues: CASSPTGGGGANVLTF. The CDR3 DNA reads TGTGCCAGCAGTCCCACAGGGGGCGGTGGGGCCAACGTCCTGACTTTC. Supplemented by reference TRBV5-6 and TRBJ2-6, the full variable domain reads DAGVTQSPTHLIKTRGQQVTLRCSPKSGHDTVSWYQQALGQGPQFIFQYYEEEERQRGNFPDRFSGHQFPNYSSELNVNALLLGDSALYLCASSPTGGGGANVLTFGAGSRLTVL.